The T cell receptor beta chain under discussion was sequenced for a study of cytomegalovirus exposure and HLA in healthy donors (dated by TCRdb to about 2017). About the full investigation: An earlier analysis of about 560 of the donors reported 276 Gb of sequence data and approximately 120 million unique TCR beta sequences obtained from around 170 million T cells. The genetic ancestry cluster associated with self-reported Caucasian donors included approximately 85% of the roughly 360 genotyped donors. About 330 gigabases of sequencing data and approximately 92 million unique TCR sequences made up an early release that covered approximately 650 HLA-typed donors. A later genetic analysis used genome-wide SNP genotypes for about 65% of the 666 donors, treating that subset as a discovery cohort. The study aimed to test whether signatures of past pathogen exposure could be identified by cataloging public T cell receptors. The study combined high-throughput TCR immunosequencing, statistical association of individual TCRs with disease status, and machine learning to predict cytomegalovirus infection status. To study patterns of TCR occurrence, a later analysis re-analyzed previously published TCR beta repertoires from hundreds of donors and added high-resolution HLA genotyping. An earlier analysis of about 620 of the donors applied high-throughput TCR beta sequencing to assess whether each TCR beta V gene segment acted as functional or pseudogenic. The number of donors typed differed by locus, with 629-630 for A, B, C, DRB1 and DQB1, around 500 for DQA1, 606 for DPA1, and under 490 for DPB1. Donor age, sex, ethnicity and CMV serostatus were compiled alongside the repertoire data. The study used immunosequencing to profile the T cell repertoires of several hundred subjects and linked those repertoires to cytomegalovirus serostatus. Every repertoire in the discovery cohort had been generated on one and the same sequencing platform. On average, roughly 240,000 unique TCR beta nucleotide sequences were sequenced per donor among a few hundred genotyped donors of the cohort, with 15% to 20% of those sequences being non-productive. HLA typing covered class I and class II loci at four-digit resolution. Rather than using new phenotypic data, the later analysis identified candidate immune exposures from TCR beta sequences and from how often those sequences occurred across donors. Five DR-DQ haplotypes were handled as single units for association and clustering, since linkage in the cohort was strong. A separate validation cohort of some 130 different subjects was used in addition to the approximately 700-subject first cohort.

Trimming takes 4 bases off V and 7 bases off J; junction bases not matched to a gene: 14. CDR1 and CDR2, looked up from the germline V gene, are SQVTM and ANQGSEA. Taken from cysteine to phenylalanine, the CDR3 has 15 residues. Of all the DNA, just the CDR3 is kept, 45 bases in frame from base 1. On this clone: Its target antigen remains unknown. Within one base of it there is no much larger clone, and no base qualities were kept.

Overall study outcomes, separate from this receptor: In a later analysis, the rate of TCR association differed among HLA loci, with DRB1 alleles having the most associated TCRs and HLA-C alleles having the fewest. A later analysis associated roughly 17,000 TCR beta sequences with specific HLA alleles at a false discovery rate of 0.05. CMV serostatus was the only immune exposure information available for the cohort. The classifier was reported to diagnose cytomegalovirus status with high specificity and sensitivity in both the original and validation cohorts. In this cohort, only TCR beta chains were sequenced, and detectable features were limited by the absence of alpha or paired-chain data. When HLA alleles, especially DR and DQ, strongly co-occurred, attributing TCR associations to individual alleles was difficult. Sequencing depth was assumed to be roughly uniform across donors in the presence/absence analyses, though that assumption may not hold. According to a later analysis, most CMV-associated TCR beta chains appeared to be HLA-restricted, and the HLA associations seemed to be driven largely by CMV exposure. The sequencing pipeline was judged likely to have produced a cluster of highly shared sequence variants as a technical artifact. Because HLA typing was unavailable for some donors at each locus, only the typed subset was used in association tests. The study listed approximately 150 TCR beta chains as associated with cytomegalovirus. Some IMGT-functional V segments, including TRBV6-2 and TRBV6-3, could not be told apart with the 87-base-pair reads, so those segments were excluded. In an earlier analysis of 587 of the donors, most TCR beta V segments appeared in productive rearrangements about 90% or about 30% of the time, broadly matching IMGT annotations. Across donors, most TCR sequences were observed very rarely, whereas some public TCRs were present in many individuals. A few of the identified cytomegalovirus-associated TCR beta chains were confirmed in vitro to be specific for cytomegalovirus antigens. In a later analysis, HLA-associated TCR beta chains showed more clonal expansion and lower generation probabilities than non-associated chains that were equally common. The authors suggested that the approach could potentially be generalized to other disease states and immunological phenotypes. Because counts were too low, roughly 17 rarely observed V segments, including chromosome 9 orphons, were left out of the earlier analysis of 587 of the donors. A further reported finding was that TCR beta sequences accurately predicted the HLA-A and HLA-B alleles for most subjects in the first cohort. V-gene and J-gene trimming of TCR beta chains was associated with a missense DCLRE1C variant in a later genetic analysis, and the association was replicated in an independent cohort. Linkage disequilibrium might explain the correlated functional status among segregating V segments, but an unknown experimental factor could not be excluded. According to a later analysis, parvovirus B19, influenza, CMV and Epstein-Barr virus appeared linked to several top co-occurrence clusters. A later genetic analysis reported fewer N-insertions in productive TCRs among donors in an Asian-associated ancestry cluster than the roughly 620-donor mean.

To prepare the library, the immunoSEQ multiplex PCR assay was applied. For the multiplex PCR, a mixture combining 60 forward primers for TCR Vbeta segments and 13 reverse primers for TCR Jbeta segments was used. The CDR3 region of rearranged TCR beta genes was amplified from genomic DNA by a multiplex PCR assay. The amplified TCR beta libraries were sequenced on the Illumina HiSeq System as 87-base-pair reads. The authors' pipeline ran thus. Across the 600 to 700 repertoires, a later analysis counted around 80 million unique TCR beta chains, some 11 million of which were shared by at least two donors. Raw reads were error-corrected and collapsed into unique sequences by a nearest-neighbor algorithm in which closely related sequences were merged to remove PCR and sequencing errors. CDR3 sequences were aligned to IMGT reference sequences to assign V, D and J gene segments. Each retained sequence needed at least a six-nucleotide match to both a V gene segment and a J gene segment. A rearrangement counted as productive if the CDR3 had no stop codons and remained in frame with V and J, and every other rearrangement counted as non-productive. Following IMGT convention, CDR3 was defined as the stretch from the second conserved V-encoded cysteine to the conserved J-encoded phenylalanine. The earlier analysis of fewer than 700 of the donors excluded sequences that lacked an unambiguous match to a single V gene segment. In an earlier analysis of almost 600 of the donors, a V segment was called functional when productive rearrangements were above 56.7%, and segregating when the standard deviation between donors exceeded 5%. A statistical classification framework was built to diagnose cytomegalovirus status from the catalog of TCR beta chain sequences. V and J gene assignment, in a later analysis, came from comparing TCR nucleotide sequences with IMGT/GENE-DB human TR gene sequences. In a later analysis, CDR3 sequences and most-parsimonious VDJ recombination scenarios were assigned using the TCRdist pipeline. In a later analysis, each TCR beta chain was defined by its CDR3 amino acid sequence together with its V-gene family, and reads without a unique V-gene family were excluded. In a later analysis, approximately 590 highly shared, low-generation-probability nucleotide sequences were removed to address suspected cross-contamination and a sequencing artifact. In a later analysis, a clonal expansion index for each public chain was calculated from normalized within-repertoire ranks of inferred template counts. Generation probabilities in a later analysis came from a VDJ recombination model fitted to out-of-frame rearrangements, and those results were checked against IGoR. Hypergeometric tests were used in a later analysis to score TCR-TCR, TCR-HLA and TCR-CMV co-occurrence, with a repertoire-size bias correction applied to the TCR pairs. False discovery rates were estimated in a later analysis by permuting HLA or CMV assignments 20 times. In a later analysis, co-occurring TCRs were grouped with DBSCAN, and TCRdist sequence similarity was added when clustering was performed within HLA-allele-positive subsets. Repertoires with fewer than 30,000 or more than 120,000 public chains, plus five repertoires with anomalous nucleotide sharing, were excluded from co-occurrence clustering. As stored in TCRdb, this immuneACCESS dataset retains in-frame rearrangements with V and J assigned. A fraction of the clones does not appear; measured against another copy, unresolved V genes explain less than half of the discrepancy, and the remainder lacks a known reason. Clonal size and the V and J genes are those of that table, whereas D and trimming came from the DNA. The sample profile shows about 180,000 clones; around 75% of them were found once. The ten largest clones take up around 3% of the sample.

The cohort was made up of 500 to 850 healthy bone marrow donors. All cohort members were sampled while nominally healthy, although unrecorded immune exposures were likely present. The donor was CMV seronegative and belonged to the group of 352 seronegative cohort members. A peripheral blood sample was collected from each donor, and TCR beta sequencing was performed on peripheral blood mononuclear cells. Genomic DNA extraction from the blood cell samples was performed with the Qiagen DNeasy Blood Extraction Kit. The sample consisted of PBMCs. In this chain, TRBV29-1 is recombined with TRBJ1-2; TRBD1 agrees with 8 junctional bases. The source is a male donor in good health and CMV-seronegative. The CDR3 loop reads CSVGVKTGGETGYTF. The DNA sequence reads TGCAGCGTTGGAGTTAAAACAGGGGGAGAGACTGGCTACACCTTC.